The 5 T cell receptor beta chains given below trace back to one sample, sequenced in a study of blood T cell repertoires in COVID-19 (dated by TCRdb to 2020 to 2022). Libraries came from the immunoSEQ multiplex PCR assay. TCRdb mirrors the immuneACCESS table, restricted to in-frame sequences. Some clones are absent from its copies; in checked studies, under half trace to an unresolved V gene, and the reason for the others is unknown. The sample contains 25,000 to 35,000 clones, around 86% of them found a single time. The top ten clones comprise under 30% of the sample. The specimen was peripheral blood. The source of these receptors is a human donor in a cohort sampled during active COVID-19.

The chain links TRBV7-2 to TRBJ2-1, with a tentative D call TRBD2 (6 bases). From germline, CDR1 is SGHTA and CDR2 FQGNSA. V dropped 4 bases and J dropped 5 bases, with 15 bases sitting between them. There are 15 residues in the CDR3. The CDR3, as DNA: TGTGCCAGCAGCTCGGAGGGGACTTGGGACAATGAGCAGTTCTTC. Encoded protein: CASSSEGTWDNEQFF.

CDR3 amino acids: CASSYGRGPSTDTQYF. The CDR3 DNA sequence: TGTGCCAGCAGCTACGGGCGGGGGCCCAGCACAGATACGCAGTATTTT. J is TRBJ2-3 and V is TRBV6-5, with D possibly matching TRBD2 (7 bases). CDR3 length equals 16 residues. Germline V CDR1 and CDR2: MNHEY, SVGAGI. V lost 6 bases and J 0 bases, leaving 16 bases between the germline ends.

The chain couples TRBV4-1 to TRBJ1-5; TRBD1 agrees at 10 bases. In germline, CDR1 is MGHRA, CDR2 YSYEKL. Unmatched junction bases numbered 4, after V lost 1 base and J lost 7 bases. The CDR3 covers 15 residues. The CDR3 reads CASSQADRGLQPQHF. The CDR3 nucleotides are TGCGCCAGCAGCCAAGCCGACAGGGGGCTGCAGCCCCAGCATTTT.

The chain has TRBV20-1 and TRBJ2-5, with a tentative D call TRBD1 (5 bases). Germline V gene data show CDR1 as DFQATT and CDR2 as SNEGSKA (reference sequence). This CDR3 is built from 11 residues. V lost 4 bases and J 5 bases, leaving 8 bases between the germline ends. The CDR3 loop reads CSATGYETQYF. The CDR3 DNA sequence: TGCAGTGCTACAGGGTACGAGACCCAGTACTTC.

The J gene is TRBJ1-6, the V gene TRBV28; TRBD1 matches 8 bases. This CDR3 is built from 15 residues. The trim removed 6 bases at V and 8 bases at J, leaving 9 bases unmatched. The germline CDR1 and CDR2 sequences are MDHEN and SYDVKM. This CDR3 reads CASSADQGAYSPLHF. For the CDR3, the DNA is TGTGCCAGCAGCGCAGATCAGGGGGCGTATTCACCCCTCCACTTT. Full variable domain (missing parts from reference TRBV28 and TRBJ1-6): DVKVTQSSRYLVKRTGEKVFLECVQDMDHENMFWYRQDPGLGLRLIYFSYDVKMKEKGDIPEGYSVSREKKERFSLILESASTNQTSMYLCASSADQGAYSPLHFGNGTRLTVT.